A single sample is the source of the 15 T cell receptor beta chains below, sequenced in a study of T cells expressing NK-cell markers. TCRdb re-analyzed the 5' RACE reads; it lists each CDR3 protein once, without DNA. Its clone listing holds approximately 170,000 distinct CDR3 sequences. Sequencing was carried out using blood T cells: a sorted CD56 or NKG2C T cell subset, CD4+ or CD8+ T cells, or bulk PBMC T cells (not recorded which). The receptors derive from a man aged 18-69 years in good health.

The J gene is TRBJ2-2, the V gene TRBV29-1; absent DNA, TCRdb's TRBD1 call cannot be checked. Germline values: CDR1 SQVTM, CDR2 ANQGSEA. The CDR3 loop spans 14 amino acids. The CDR3: CSVPGLGPWGELFF.

The V and J genes are TRBV7-9 and TRBJ2-3; TCRdb calls TRBD1, which cannot be checked without DNA. The CDR3 has 17 residues. Germline V lookup: CDR1 SEHNR, CDR2 FQNEAQ (reference sequence). This chain's CDR3 is CASSPSDGGLRTDTQYF.

The chain carries TRBV10-3 and TRBJ2-7. CDR1 and CDR2 (germline): ENHRY, SYGVKD. There are 15 residues in the CDR3. The CDR3 sequence is CAIRESGGNSYEQYF.

The V and J genes are TRBV5-6 and TRBJ1-1; no DNA is available, so the TRBD1 call from TCRdb remains unchecked. Per the germline V gene, CDR1 is SGHDT and CDR2 is YYEEEE. The CDR3 totals 16 residues. The CDR3 loop reads CASSLMAGQGRAEAFF.

The chain couples TRBV7-9 to TRBJ1-6; TCRdb calls TRBD1, which cannot be checked without DNA. The CDR3 is 15 residues long. The V gene's germline CDR1 is SEHNR and CDR2 FQNEAQ (reference sequence). The CDR3 loop is CASSYQDIYNSPLHF.

The chain recombines TRBV2 with TRBJ2-7; the D gene TCRdb calls, TRBD1, cannot be checked with no DNA. The CDR3 length is 11 residues. Per the germline V gene, CDR1 is SNHLY and CDR2 is FYNNEI. CDR3 in amino acids: CASDPGSEQYF. The full variable domain, in which reference TRBV2 and TRBJ2-7 provide the parts outside the CDR3, is EPEVTQTPSHQVTQMGQEVILRCVPISNHLYFYWYRQILGQKVEFLVSFYNNEISEKSEIFDDQFSVERPDGSNFTLKIRSTKLEDSAMYFCASDPGSEQYFGPGTRLTVT.

This chain uses TRBV7-9 with TRBJ2-5. The CDR3 length is 15 residues. Germline V CDR1 and CDR2: SEHNR, FQNEAQ (reference sequence). This CDR3 reads CASSRRVLYQETQYF.

The V and J genes are TRBV11-2 and TRBJ2-5; lacking DNA, the TRBD1 call made by TCRdb goes unchecked. CDR3 length: 15 amino acids. Germline CDR1 reads SGHAT; CDR2 reads FQNNGV. CDR3 sequence: CASSPGIWAGETQYF.

The chain joins TRBV4-1 to TRBJ2-5; the D call from TCRdb, TRBD1, cannot be confirmed without DNA. Germline V gives CDR1 MGHRA, CDR2 YSYEKL. The CDR3 is 16 residues long. The CDR3: CASSQGPRGGQETQYF.

This chain links TRBV29-1 with TRBJ1-2; TCRdb reports TRBD1, a call that lacks DNA to check it against. The CDR3 runs to 14 residues. In germline, CDR1 is SQVTM, CDR2 ANQGSEA. The CDR3 sequence is CSVPIGGVGVGYTF. Full variable domain (outside the CDR3, taken from reference TRBV29-1 and TRBJ1-2): SAVISQKPSRDICQRGTSLTIQCQVDSQVTMMFWYRQQPGQSLTLIATANQGSEATYESGFVIDKFPISRPNLTFSTLTVSNMSPEDSSIYLCSVPIGGVGVGYTFGSGTRLTVV.

The J gene is TRBJ2-7, the V gene TRBV4-2. The CDR3 is 14 residues long. CDR1 is LGHNA, CDR2 YNFKEQ, per germline. CDR3: CASSQAGKNYEQYF.

The chain is built from TRBV9 and TRBJ2-1; lacking DNA, the TRBD2 call made by TCRdb goes unchecked. The germline CDR1 and CDR2 sequences are SGDLS and YYNGEE. This CDR3 is 14 amino acids long. The CDR3 sequence: CASKRSGGAYEQFF. Based on the CDR3 plus reference TRBV9 and TRBJ2-1, the full variable domain is DSGVTQTPKHLITATGQRVTLRCSPRSGDLSVYWYQQSLDQGLQFLIQYYNGEERAKGNILERFSAQQFPDLHSELNLSSLELGDSALYFCASKRSGGAYEQFFGPGTRLTVL.

V and J are TRBV6-1 and TRBJ1-2. The CDR3 totals 14 residues. Germline assignment: CDR1 MNHNS and CDR2 SASEGT. CDR3 in amino acids: CASSPELANYGYTF.

The rearrangement uses TRBV11-2 and TRBJ2-7. This CDR3 has 14 residues. Per the germline V gene, CDR1 is SGHAT and CDR2 is FQNNGV. CDR3 loop: CASSLEYMVSEQYF.

The gene calls are TRBV2 and TRBJ2-5; the TCRdb D gene call, TRBD2, has no DNA to confirm it. Per germline, CDR1 SNHLY and CDR2 FYNNEI. This CDR3 spans 12 amino acids. CDR3 protein: CASSVIAGTQYF. The variable domain in full, completed from reference TRBV2 and TRBJ2-5, reads EPEVTQTPSHQVTQMGQEVILRCVPISNHLYFYWYRQILGQKVEFLVSFYNNEISEKSEIFDDQFSVERPDGSNFTLKIRSTKLEDSAMYFCASSVIAGTQYFGPGTRLLVL.